The clone carrying this T cell receptor beta chain was seen a handful of times. Antigen unknown. One end of the junction fails to match germline, which may point to a read error. The library came from three nested PCR rounds adapted from ARM-PCR protocols. TCRdb analysed the multiplex PCR reads with MiXCR anew, one entry per CDR3 protein. The sample includes some 120,000 distinct CDR3 sequences, roughly 67% of them seen just once. The template was RNA from unsorted bulk tissue. This entry belongs to a study of tumor and adjacent non-tumor tissue in lung cancer. Background on the study: The cohort had about a dozen adenocarcinoma, a couple of squamous cell and 1 small cell patients. Stage I to III disease affected approximately 11 men and 4 or 5 women aged about 30 to 85. Overall study results and limits: Top 100 clones took a larger repertoire share in normal lung. Shorter survival was associated with higher TCR diversity in tumors.

The CDR3 consists of 12 residues. Germline assignment: CDR1 SGHAT and CDR2 FQNNGV. Sequenced material: lung tumor tissue. The chain combines TRBV11-2 with TRBJ2-3, with a possible D match to TRBD2 (5 bases). The clonotype comes from a man aged 25 to 40 with non-small cell lung cancer. The DNA for the CDR3 is TGTGCCAGCAGCCCTGGTGCGGGTACGCAATATTTT. It translates to CASSPGAGTQYF.